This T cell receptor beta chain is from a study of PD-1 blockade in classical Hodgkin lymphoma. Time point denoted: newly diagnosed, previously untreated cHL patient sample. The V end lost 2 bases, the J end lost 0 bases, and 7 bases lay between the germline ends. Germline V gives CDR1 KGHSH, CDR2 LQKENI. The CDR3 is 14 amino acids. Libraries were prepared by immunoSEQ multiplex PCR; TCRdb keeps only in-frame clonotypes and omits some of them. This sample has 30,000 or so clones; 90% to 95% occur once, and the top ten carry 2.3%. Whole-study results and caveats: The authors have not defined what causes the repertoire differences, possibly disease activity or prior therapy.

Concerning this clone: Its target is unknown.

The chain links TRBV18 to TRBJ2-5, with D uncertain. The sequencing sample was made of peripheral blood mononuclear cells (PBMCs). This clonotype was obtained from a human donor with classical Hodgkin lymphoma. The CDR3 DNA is TGTGCCAGCTCACCAGTAGGGAACCAAGAGACCCAGTACTTC. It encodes CASSPVGNQETQYF.